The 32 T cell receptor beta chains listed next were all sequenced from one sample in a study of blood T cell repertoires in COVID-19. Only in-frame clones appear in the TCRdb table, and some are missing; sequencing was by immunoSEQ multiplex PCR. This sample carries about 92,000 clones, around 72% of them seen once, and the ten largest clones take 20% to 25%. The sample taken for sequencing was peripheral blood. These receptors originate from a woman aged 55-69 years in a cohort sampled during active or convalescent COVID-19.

The chain's CDR3 is CASSISLAGGLQTQYF. In nucleotides, the CDR3 is TGTGCCAGTAGTATTAGTCTTGCGGGGGGCCTACAGACCCAGTACTTC. This sequence joins TRBV19 and TRBJ2-5, with TRBD2 identical over 8 bases. The CDR3 spans 16 residues. The J segment lost 6 bases and the V segment lost 3 bases, leaving 12 bases of the junction unmatched. Germline V gene sequence: CDR1 LNHDA, CDR2 SQIVND (reference sequence).

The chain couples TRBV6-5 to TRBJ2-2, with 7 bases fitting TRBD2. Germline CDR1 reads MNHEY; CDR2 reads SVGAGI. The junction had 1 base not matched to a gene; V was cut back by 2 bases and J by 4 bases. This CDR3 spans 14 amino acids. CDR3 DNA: TGTGCCAGCAGTTACCCGGGGGGCACCGGGGAGCTGTTTTTT. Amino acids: CASSYPGGTGELFF.

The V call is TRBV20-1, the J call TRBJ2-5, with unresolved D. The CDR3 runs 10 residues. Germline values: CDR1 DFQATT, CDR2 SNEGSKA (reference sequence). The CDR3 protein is CSSSLETQYF. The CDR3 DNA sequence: TGCAGCTCCTCCCTAGAGACCCAGTACTTC.

DNA for the CDR3: TGTGCCAGCAGTGGGGGGACTTCCCACGGCGAGCAGTACTTC. It encodes CASSGGTSHGEQYF. The rearrangement uses TRBV6-6 and TRBJ2-7; D perhaps matches TRBD2 (6 bases). V lost 5 bases and J 6 bases, leaving 17 bases between the germline ends. The CDR3 covers 14 residues. Germline-derived CDR1 and CDR2 are MNHNY and SVGAGI (reference sequence).

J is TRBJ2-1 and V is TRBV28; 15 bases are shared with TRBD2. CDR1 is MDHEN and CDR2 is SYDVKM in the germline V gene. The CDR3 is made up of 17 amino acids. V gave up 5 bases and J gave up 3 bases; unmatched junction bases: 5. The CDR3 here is CASSRTSGGAIYNEQFF. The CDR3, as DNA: TGTGCCAGCAGTCGGACTAGCGGGGGGGCAATCTACAATGAGCAGTTCTTC.

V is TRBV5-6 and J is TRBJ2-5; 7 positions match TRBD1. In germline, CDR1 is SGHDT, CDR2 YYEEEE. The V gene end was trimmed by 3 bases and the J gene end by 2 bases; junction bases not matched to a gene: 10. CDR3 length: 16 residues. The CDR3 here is CASSSPWGRGQETQYF. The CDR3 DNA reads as TGTGCCAGCAGCTCCCCTTGGGGCAGGGGGCAAGAGACCCAGTACTTC.

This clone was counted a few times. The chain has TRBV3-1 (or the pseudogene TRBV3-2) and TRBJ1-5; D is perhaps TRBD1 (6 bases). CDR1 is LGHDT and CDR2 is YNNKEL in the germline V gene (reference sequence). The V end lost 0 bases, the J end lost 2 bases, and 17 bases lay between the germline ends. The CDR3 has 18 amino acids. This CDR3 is CASSQDRGGDIGNQPQHF. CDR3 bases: TGTGCCAGCAGCCAAGATAGAGGGGGGGATATCGGCAATCAGCCCCAGCATTTT.

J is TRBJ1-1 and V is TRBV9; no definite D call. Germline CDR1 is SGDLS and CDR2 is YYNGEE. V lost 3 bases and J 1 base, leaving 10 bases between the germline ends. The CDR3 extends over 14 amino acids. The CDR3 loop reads CASSGHPTNTEAFF. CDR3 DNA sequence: TGTGCCAGCAGCGGACACCCCACGAACACTGAAGCTTTCTTT.

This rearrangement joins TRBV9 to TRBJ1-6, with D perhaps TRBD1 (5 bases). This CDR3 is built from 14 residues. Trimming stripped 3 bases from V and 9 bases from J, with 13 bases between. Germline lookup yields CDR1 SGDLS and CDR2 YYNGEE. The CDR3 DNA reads TGTGCCAGCAGCGACCGGGACTGGGGTTCACCCCTCCACTTT. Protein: CASSDRDWGSPLHF.

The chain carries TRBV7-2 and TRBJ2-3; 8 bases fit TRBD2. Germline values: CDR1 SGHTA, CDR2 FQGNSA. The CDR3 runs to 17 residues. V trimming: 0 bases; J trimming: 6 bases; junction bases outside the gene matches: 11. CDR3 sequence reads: CASSLAPRGGRRDTQYF. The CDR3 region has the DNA TGTGCCAGCAGCTTAGCGCCGCGCGGGGGGCGGCGGGATACGCAGTATTTT.

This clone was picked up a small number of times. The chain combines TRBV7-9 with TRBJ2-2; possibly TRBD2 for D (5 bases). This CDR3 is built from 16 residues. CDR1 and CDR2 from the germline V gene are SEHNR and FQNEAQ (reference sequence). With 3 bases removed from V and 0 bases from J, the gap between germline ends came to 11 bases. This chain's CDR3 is CASSLGSGANTGELFF. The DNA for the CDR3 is TGTGCCAGCAGCTTGGGAAGCGGAGCGAACACCGGGGAGCTGTTTTTT. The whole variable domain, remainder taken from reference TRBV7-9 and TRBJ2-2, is DTGVSQNPRHKITKRGQNVTFRCDPISEHNRLYWYRQTLGQGPEFLTYFQNEAQLEKSRLLSDRFSAERPKGSFSTLEIQRTEQGDSAMYLCASSLGSGANTGELFFGEGSRLTVL.

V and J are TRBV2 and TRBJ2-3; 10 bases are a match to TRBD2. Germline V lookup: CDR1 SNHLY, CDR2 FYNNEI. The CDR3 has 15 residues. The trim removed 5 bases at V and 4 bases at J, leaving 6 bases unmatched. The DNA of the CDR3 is TGTGCCAGCAGTCGACTAGCGGGTTGGTCAGATACGCAGTATTTT. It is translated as CASSRLAGWSDTQYF.

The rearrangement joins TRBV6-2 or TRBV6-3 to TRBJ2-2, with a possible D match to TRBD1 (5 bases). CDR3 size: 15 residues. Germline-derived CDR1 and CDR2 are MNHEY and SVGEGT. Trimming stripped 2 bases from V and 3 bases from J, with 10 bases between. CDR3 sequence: CASSYRRQYTGELFF. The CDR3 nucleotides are TGTGCCAGCAGTTACCGCAGACAGTACACCGGGGAGCTGTTTTTT.

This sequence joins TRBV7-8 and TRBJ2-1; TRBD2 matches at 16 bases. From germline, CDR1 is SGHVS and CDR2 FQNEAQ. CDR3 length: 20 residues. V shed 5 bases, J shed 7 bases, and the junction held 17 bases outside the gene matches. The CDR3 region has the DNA TGTGCCAGCAGCCAACGTCCTTCGGGACTAGCGGGGGGGTGGGCAAATGAGCAGTTCTTC. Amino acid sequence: CASSQRPSGLAGGWANEQFF. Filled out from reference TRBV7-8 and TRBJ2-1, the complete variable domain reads GAGVSQSPRYKVAKRGQDVALRCDPISGHVSLFWYQQALGQGPEFLTYFQNEAQLDKSGLPSDRFFAERPEGSVSTLKIQRTQQEDSAVYLCASSQRPSGLAGGWANEQFFGPGTRLTVL.

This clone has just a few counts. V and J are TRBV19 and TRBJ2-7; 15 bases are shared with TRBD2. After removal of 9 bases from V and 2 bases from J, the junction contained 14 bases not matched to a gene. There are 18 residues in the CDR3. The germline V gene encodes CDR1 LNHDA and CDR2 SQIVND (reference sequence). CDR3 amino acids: CASGESGLAGGPTYEQYF. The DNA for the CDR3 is TGTGCCAGCGGAGAATCGGGACTAGCGGGGGGTCCCACCTACGAGCAGTACTTC. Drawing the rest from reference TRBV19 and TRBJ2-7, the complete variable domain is DGGITQSPKYLFRKEGQNVTLSCEQNLNHDAMYWYRQDPGQGLRLIYYSQIVNDFQKGDIAEGYSVSREKKESFPLTVTSAQKNPTAFYLCASGESGLAGGPTYEQYFGPGTRLTVT.

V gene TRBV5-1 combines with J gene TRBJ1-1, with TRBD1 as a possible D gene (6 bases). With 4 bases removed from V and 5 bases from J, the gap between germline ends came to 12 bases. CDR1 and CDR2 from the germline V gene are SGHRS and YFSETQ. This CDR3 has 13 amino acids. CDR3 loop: CASSQDSPTEAFF. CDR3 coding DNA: TGCGCCAGCAGCCAGGACAGCCCTACTGAAGCTTTCTTT.

The CDR3 region is CASSQLAGGLDTQYF. CDR3 DNA sequence: TGTGCCAGCAGCCAGCTAGCGGGGGGGTTGGATACGCAGTATTTT. The V and J genes are TRBV7-6 and TRBJ2-3, with 12 bases that match TRBD2. This CDR3 has 15 residues. Per the germline V gene, CDR1 is SGHVS and CDR2 is FNYEAQ. Trimming took 5 bases from V and 6 from J; bases not matched to a gene: 6.

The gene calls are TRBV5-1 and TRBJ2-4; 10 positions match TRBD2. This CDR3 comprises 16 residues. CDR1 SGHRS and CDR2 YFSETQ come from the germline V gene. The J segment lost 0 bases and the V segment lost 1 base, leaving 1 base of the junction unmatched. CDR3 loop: CASSLTSGIAKNIQYF. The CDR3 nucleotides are TGCGCCAGCAGCTTGACTAGCGGGATAGCCAAAAACATTCAGTACTTC. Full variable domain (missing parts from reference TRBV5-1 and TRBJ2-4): KAGVTQTPRYLIKTRGQQVTLSCSPISGHRSVSWYQQTPGQGLQFLFEYFSETQRNKGNFPGRFSGRQFSNSRSEMNVSTLELGDSALYLCASSLTSGIAKNIQYFGAGTRLSVL.

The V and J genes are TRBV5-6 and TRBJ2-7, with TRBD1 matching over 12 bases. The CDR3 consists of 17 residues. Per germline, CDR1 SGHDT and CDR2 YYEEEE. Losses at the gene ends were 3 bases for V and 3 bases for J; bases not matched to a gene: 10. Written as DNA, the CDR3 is TGTGCCAGCAGCTCTGGGACAGGGGGCCGTGTCGGCTACGAGCAGTACTTC. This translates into CASSSGTGGRVGYEQYF. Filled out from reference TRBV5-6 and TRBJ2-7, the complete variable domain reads DAGVTQSPTHLIKTRGQQVTLRCSPKSGHDTVSWYQQALGQGPQFIFQYYEEEERQRGNFPDRFSGHQFPNYSSELNVNALLLGDSALYLCASSSGTGGRVGYEQYFGPGTRLTVT.

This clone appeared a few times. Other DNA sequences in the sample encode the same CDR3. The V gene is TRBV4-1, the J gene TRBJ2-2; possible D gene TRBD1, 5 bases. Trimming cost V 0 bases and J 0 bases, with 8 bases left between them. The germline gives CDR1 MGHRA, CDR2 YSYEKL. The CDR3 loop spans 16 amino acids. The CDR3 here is CASSQDGAANTGELFF. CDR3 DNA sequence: TGCGCCAGCAGCCAAGATGGGGCAGCGAACACCGGGGAGCTGTTTTTT.

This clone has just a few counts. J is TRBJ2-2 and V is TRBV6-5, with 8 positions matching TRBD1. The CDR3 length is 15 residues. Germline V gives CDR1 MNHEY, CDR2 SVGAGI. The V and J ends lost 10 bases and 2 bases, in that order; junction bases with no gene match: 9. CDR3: CATSGDRQNTGELFF. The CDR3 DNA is TGTGCCACCTCCGGGGACAGGCAAAACACCGGGGAGCTGTTTTTT.

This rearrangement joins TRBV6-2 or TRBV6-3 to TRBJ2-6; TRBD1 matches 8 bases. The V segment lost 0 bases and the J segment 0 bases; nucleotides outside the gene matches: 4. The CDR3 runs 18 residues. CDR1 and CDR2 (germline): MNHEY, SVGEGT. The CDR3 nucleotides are TGTGCCAGCAGTTACTCGATCCAGGGGGCCTCTGGGGCCAACGTCCTGACTTTC. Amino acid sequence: CASSYSIQGASGANVLTF.

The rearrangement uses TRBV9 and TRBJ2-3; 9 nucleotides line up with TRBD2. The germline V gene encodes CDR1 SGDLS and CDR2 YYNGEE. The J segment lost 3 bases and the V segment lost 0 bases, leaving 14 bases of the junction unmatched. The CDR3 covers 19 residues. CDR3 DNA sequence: TGTGCCAGCAGCGTAGCCGGTCCTCGCGGCGGGGGGGCGACAGATACGCAGTATTTT. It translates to CASSVAGPRGGGATDTQYF. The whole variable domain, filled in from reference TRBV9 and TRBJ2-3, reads DSGVTQTPKHLITATGQRVTLRCSPRSGDLSVYWYQQSLDQGLQFLIQYYNGEERAKGNILERFSAQQFPDLHSELNLSSLELGDSALYFCASSVAGPRGGGATDTQYFGPGTRLTVL.

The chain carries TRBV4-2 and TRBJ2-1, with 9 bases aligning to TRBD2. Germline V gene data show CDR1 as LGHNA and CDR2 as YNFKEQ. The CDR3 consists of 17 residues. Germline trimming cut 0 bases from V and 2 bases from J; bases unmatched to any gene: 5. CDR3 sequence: CASSQDLAGLAYNEQFF. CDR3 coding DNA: TGTGCCAGCAGCCAAGACCTAGCGGGACTTGCCTACAATGAGCAGTTCTTC.

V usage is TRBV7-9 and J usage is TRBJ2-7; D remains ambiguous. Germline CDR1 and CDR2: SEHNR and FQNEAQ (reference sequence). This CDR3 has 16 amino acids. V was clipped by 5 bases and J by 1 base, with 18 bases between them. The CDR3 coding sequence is TGTGCCAGCAGCCCGTTTGCCTTTGGAGCTTCCTACGAGCAGTACTTC. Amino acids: CASSPFAFGASYEQYF.

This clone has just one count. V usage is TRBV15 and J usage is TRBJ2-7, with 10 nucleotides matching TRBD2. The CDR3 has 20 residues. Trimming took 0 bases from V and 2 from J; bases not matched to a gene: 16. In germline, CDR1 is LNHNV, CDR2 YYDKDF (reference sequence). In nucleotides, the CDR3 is TGTGCCACCAGCAGAGATTCGGGTAGCGGGGGGCAACGATTGACCTACGAGCAGTACTTC. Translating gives CATSRDSGSGGQRLTYEQYF. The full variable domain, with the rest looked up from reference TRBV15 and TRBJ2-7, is DAMVIQNPRYQVTQFGKPVTLSCSQTLNHNVMYWYQQKSSQAPKLLFHYYDKDFNNEADTPDNFQSRRPNTSFCFLDIRSPGLGDTAMYLCATSRDSGSGGQRLTYEQYFGPGTRLTVT.

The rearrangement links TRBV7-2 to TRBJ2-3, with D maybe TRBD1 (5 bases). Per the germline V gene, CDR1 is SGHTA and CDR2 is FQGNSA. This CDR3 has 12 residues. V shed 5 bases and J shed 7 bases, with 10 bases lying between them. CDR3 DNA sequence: TGTGCCAGCAGCCGTAACAGGAATACGCAGTATTTT. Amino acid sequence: CASSRNRNTQYF.

This chain's CDR3 is CASSLGGRGVTDTQYF. The CDR3 DNA is TGTGCCAGCAGCTTGGGTGGGCGGGGGGTGACAGATACGCAGTATTTT. The rearrangement joins TRBV13 to TRBJ2-3, with TRBD2 identical over 8 bases. The germline V gene encodes CDR1 PRHDT and CDR2 FYEKMQ (reference sequence). This CDR3 is 16 amino acids long. Unmatched junction bases numbered 8, after V lost 3 bases and J lost 3 bases.

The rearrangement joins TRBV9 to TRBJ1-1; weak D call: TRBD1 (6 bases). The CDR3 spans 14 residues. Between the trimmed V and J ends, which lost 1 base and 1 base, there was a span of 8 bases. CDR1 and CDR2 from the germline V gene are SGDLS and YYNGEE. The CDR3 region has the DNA TGTGCCAGCAGCGTAAGACAGGAGAACACTGAAGCTTTCTTT. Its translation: CASSVRQENTEAFF.

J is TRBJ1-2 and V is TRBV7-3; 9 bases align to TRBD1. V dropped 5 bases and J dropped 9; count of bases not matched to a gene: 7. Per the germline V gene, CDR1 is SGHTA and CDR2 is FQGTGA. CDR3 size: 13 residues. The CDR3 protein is CASSRGQGESYTF. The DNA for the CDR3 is TGTGCCAGCAGCCGGGGACAGGGTGAAAGCTACACCTTC.

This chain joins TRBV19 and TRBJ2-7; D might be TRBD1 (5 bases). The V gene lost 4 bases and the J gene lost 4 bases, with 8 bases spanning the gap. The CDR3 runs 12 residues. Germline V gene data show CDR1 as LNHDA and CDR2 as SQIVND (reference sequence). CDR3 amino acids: CASSTDSYEQYF. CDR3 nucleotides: TGTGCCAGTAGTACTGACAGTTACGAGCAGTACTTC.

The CDR3 protein is CASSLQPGIQETQYF. CDR3 nucleotides: TGCGCCAGCAGCCTACAGCCAGGGATCCAAGAGACCCAGTACTTC. V and J are TRBV5-1 and TRBJ2-5, with a weak D call TRBD1 (5 bases). This CDR3 has 15 residues. Germline V lookup: CDR1 SGHRS, CDR2 YFSETQ. The ends were cut back, 4 bases at V and 1 base at J, with 14 bases in the middle.